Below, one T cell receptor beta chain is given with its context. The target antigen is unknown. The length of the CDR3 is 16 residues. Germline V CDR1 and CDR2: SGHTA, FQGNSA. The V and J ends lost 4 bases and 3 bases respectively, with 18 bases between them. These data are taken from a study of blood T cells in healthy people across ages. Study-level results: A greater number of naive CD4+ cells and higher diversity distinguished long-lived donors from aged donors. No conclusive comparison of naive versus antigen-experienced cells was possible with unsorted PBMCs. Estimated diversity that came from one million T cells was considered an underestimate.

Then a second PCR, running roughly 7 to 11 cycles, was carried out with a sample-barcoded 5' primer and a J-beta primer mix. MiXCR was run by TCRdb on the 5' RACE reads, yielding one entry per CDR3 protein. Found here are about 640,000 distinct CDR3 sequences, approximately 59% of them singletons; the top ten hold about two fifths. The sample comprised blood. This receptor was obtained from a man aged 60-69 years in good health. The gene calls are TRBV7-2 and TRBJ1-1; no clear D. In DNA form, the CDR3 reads TGTGCCAGCAGCTCGCAACTAGTCGGACCAGACACTGAAGCTTTCTTT. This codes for CASSSQLVGPDTEAFF. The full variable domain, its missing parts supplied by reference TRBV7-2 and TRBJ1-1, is GAGVSQSPSNKVTEKGKDVELRCDPISGHTALYWYRQSLGQGLEFLIYFQGNSAPDKSGLPSDRFSAERTGGSVSTLTIQRTQQEDSAVYLCASSSQLVGPDTEAFFGQGTRLTVV.